This is a list of T cell receptor beta chains from one sample in a study of human T cells and chemical hapten exposure. Each CDR3 protein gets one entry after TCRdb re-called the RACE reads with MiXCR. This table has roughly 150,000 distinct CDR3 sequences, 28% appearing once. Sequencing was performed on whole blood, taken in connection with sensitization to the hapten diphenylcyclopropenone (DPC). The receptor source for this set is a woman between 18 and 29 years old with alopecia areata. Some clones in this sample may be carry-over from other donors' samples. Both conserved end residues are part of each CDR3. The D gene is left open where the match is weak. Clone size is shown for a subset of rows, as once, few, many or a class of expanded clone.

clone size: -; J gene: TRBJ1-2; D gene: TRBD1; V gene: TRBV29-1; CDR3 protein: CSAGTGDGYTF; CDR3 DNA: TGCAGCGCTGGGACAGGGGATGGCTACACCTTC
clone size: -; J gene: TRBJ2-3; D gene: -; V gene: TRBV7-2; CDR3 protein: CASSFAELYTDTQYF; CDR3 DNA: TGTGCCAGCAGCTTTGCGGAGCTGTACACAGATACGCAGTATTTT
clone size: -; J gene: TRBJ1-4; D gene: -; V gene: TRBV5-1; CDR3 protein: CASSLDSSNEKLFF; CDR3 DNA: TGCGCCAGCAGCCTGGACAGTTCTAATGAAAAACTGTTTTTT
clone size: -; J gene: TRBJ2-7; D gene: -; V gene: TRBV21-1; CDR3 protein: CASDPWRPCGYEQYF; CDR3 DNA: TGTGCCAGCGATCCTTGGAGGCCGTGCGGGTACGAGCAGTACTTC
clone size: many; J gene: TRBJ2-4; D gene: TRBD1; V gene: TRBV4-1; CDR3 protein: CASSQPDRGLKNIQYF; CDR3 DNA: TGCGCCAGCAGCCAACCGGACAGGGGGCTGAAAAACATTCAGTACTTC
clone size: -; J gene: TRBJ2-5; D gene: -; V gene: TRBV3-1; CDR3 protein: CASSQDGRDQETQYF; CDR3 DNA: TGTGCCAGCAGCCAAGATGGCCGGGACCAAGAGACCCAGTACTTC
clone size: many; J gene: TRBJ1-1; D gene: -; V gene: TRBV29-1; CDR3 protein: CSARLGGKTEAFF; CDR3 DNA: TGCAGCGCCCGTTTGGGGGGAAAGACTGAAGCTTTCTTT
clone size: -; J gene: TRBJ1-1; D gene: -; V gene: TRBV10-2; CDR3 protein: CASSDAGRMNTEAFF; CDR3 DNA: TGCGCCAGCAGTGATGCGGGACGGATGAACACTGAAGCTTTCTTT
clone size: few; J gene: TRBJ1-1; D gene: -; V gene: TRBV29-1; CDR3 protein: CSPDRNTEAFF; CDR3 DNA: TGCAGCCCTGACAGAAACACTGAAGCTTTCTTT
clone size: -; J gene: TRBJ2-5; D gene: -; V gene: TRBV18; CDR3 protein: CASSPQKGETQYF; CDR3 DNA: TGTGCCAGCTCACCGCAAAAGGGGGAGACCCAGTACTTC
clone size: -; J gene: TRBJ2-7; D gene: TRBD1; V gene: TRBV27; CDR3 protein: CASGTGSNEQYF; CDR3 DNA: TGTGCCAGCGGGACAGGTTCCAACGAGCAGTACTTC
clone size: -; J gene: TRBJ2-1; D gene: TRBD2; V gene: TRBV29-1; CDR3 protein: CSVGLAGGHNEQFF; CDR3 DNA: TGCAGCGTCGGACTAGCGGGGGGTCACAATGAGCAGTTCTTC
clone size: -; J gene: TRBJ2-1; D gene: TRBD2; V gene: TRBV15; CDR3 protein: CATSRGSGVYNEQFF; CDR3 DNA: TGTGCCACCAGCAGAGGTAGCGGGGTGTACAATGAGCAGTTCTTC
clone size: -; J gene: TRBJ2-3; D gene: -; V gene: TRBV9; CDR3 protein: CASSDPPPDTQYF; CDR3 DNA: TGTGCCAGCAGCGATCCCCCCCCAGATACGCAGTATTTT
clone size: -; J gene: TRBJ2-1; D gene: -; V gene: TRBV20-1; CDR3 protein: CSATGRPSSYNEQFF; CDR3 DNA: TGCAGTGCCACGGGGCGCCCTAGCTCCTACAATGAGCAGTTCTTC
clone size: -; J gene: TRBJ1-1; D gene: -; V gene: TRBV4-1; CDR3 protein: CASSHVLNEAFF; CDR3 DNA: TGCGCCAGCAGCCACGTCTTGAATGAAGCTTTCTTT
clone size: -; J gene: TRBJ1-1; D gene: -; V gene: TRBV7-9; CDR3 protein: CASSLDQVMNTEAFF; CDR3 DNA: TGTGCCAGCAGCTTAGATCAGGTGATGAACACTGAAGCTTTCTTT